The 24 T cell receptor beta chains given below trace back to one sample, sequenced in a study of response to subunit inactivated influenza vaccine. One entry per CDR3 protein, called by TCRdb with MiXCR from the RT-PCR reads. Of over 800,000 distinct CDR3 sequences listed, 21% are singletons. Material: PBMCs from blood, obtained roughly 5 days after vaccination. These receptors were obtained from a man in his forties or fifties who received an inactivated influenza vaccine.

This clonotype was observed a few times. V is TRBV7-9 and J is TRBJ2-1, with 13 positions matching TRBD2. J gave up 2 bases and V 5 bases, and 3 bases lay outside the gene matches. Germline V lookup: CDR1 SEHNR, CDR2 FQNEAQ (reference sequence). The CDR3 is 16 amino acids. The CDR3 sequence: CASSQTSGGPYNEQFF. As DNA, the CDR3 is TGTGCCAGCAGCCAGACTAGCGGGGGGCCCTACAATGAGCAGTTCTTC.

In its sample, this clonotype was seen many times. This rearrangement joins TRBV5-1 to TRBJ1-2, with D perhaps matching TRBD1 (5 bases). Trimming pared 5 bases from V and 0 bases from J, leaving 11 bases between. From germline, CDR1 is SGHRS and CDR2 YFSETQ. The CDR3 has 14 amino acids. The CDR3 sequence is CASRRGASNYGYTF. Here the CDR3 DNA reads TGCGCCAGCAGGCGAGGGGCTTCTAACTATGGCTACACCTTC.

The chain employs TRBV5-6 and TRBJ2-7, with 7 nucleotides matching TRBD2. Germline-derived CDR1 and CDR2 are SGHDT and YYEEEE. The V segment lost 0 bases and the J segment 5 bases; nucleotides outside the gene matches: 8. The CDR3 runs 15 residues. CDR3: CASSLVGLENDEQYF. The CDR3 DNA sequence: TGTGCCAGCAGCTTGGTAGGACTAGAAAATGACGAGCAGTACTTC.

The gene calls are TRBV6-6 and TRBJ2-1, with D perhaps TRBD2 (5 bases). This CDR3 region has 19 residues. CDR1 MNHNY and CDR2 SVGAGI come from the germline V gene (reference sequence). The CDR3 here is CTRSLRLVRLGSSYNEQFF. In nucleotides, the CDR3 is TGTACCCGCAGTTTGAGGCTAGTAAGGCTGGGGAGCTCCTACAATGAGCAGTTCTTC.

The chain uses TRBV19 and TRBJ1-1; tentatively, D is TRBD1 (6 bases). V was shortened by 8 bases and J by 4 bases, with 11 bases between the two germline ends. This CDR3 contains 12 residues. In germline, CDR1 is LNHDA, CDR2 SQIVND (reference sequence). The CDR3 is CASGDRLTEAFF. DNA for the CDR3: TGTGCCAGTGGAGACAGGCTCACTGAAGCTTTCTTT.

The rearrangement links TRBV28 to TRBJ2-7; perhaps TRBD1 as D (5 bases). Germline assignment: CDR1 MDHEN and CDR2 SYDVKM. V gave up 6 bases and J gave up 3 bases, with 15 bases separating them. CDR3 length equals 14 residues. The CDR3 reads CASSKGHHLYEQYF. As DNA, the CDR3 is TGTGCCAGCAGCAAAGGACACCACCTCTACGAGCAGTACTTC.

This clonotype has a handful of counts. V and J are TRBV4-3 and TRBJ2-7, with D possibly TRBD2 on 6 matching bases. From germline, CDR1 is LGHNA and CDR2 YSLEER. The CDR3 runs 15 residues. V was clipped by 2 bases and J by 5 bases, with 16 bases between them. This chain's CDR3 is CASSQSQLAWNEQYF. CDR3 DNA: TGCGCCAGCAGCCAATCCCAGCTAGCGTGGAACGAGCAGTACTTC.

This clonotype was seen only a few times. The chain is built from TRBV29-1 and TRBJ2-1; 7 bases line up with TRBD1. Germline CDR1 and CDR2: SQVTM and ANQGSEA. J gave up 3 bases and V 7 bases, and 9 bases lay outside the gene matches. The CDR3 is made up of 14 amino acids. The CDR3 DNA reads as TGCAGCGCCCTGGACAGGCCGCTCTACAATGAGCAGTTCTTC. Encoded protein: CSALDRPLYNEQFF.

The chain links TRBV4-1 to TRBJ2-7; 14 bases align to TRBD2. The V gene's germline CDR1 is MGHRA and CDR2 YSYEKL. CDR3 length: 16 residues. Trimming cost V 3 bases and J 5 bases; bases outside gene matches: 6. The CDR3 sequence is CASSQTSGRAMDEQYF. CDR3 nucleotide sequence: TGCGCCAGCAGCCAGACTAGCGGGAGGGCCATGGACGAGCAGTACTTC.

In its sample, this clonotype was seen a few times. CDR3: CASSRDGGSSNQPQHF. CDR3 nucleotide sequence: TGTGCCAGCAGCCGGGACGGGGGTTCGAGCAATCAGCCCCAGCATTTT. The chain carries TRBV7-9 and TRBJ1-5; D perhaps matches TRBD1 (5 bases). Between the trimmed V and J ends, which lost 5 bases and 1 base, there was a span of 15 bases. The CDR3 totals 16 residues. Germline V CDR1 and CDR2: SEHNR, FQNEAQ (reference sequence).

The CDR3 sequence: CASSLAGGAGTDTQYF. CDR3 bases: TGTGCCAGCAGCTTAGCGGGGGGCGCTGGCACAGATACGCAGTATTTT. V usage is TRBV7-2 and J usage is TRBJ2-3; D could derive from TRBD1 or TRBD2 (6 bases each). The CDR3 runs to 16 residues. Germline loops: CDR1 SGHTA, CDR2 FQGNSA. V was clipped by 0 bases and J by 1 base, with 11 bases between them. The full variable domain, in which reference TRBV7-2 and TRBJ2-3 provide the parts outside the CDR3, is GAGVSQSPSNKVTEKGKDVELRCDPISGHTALYWYRQSLGQGLEFLIYFQGNSAPDKSGLPSDRFSAERTGGSVSTLTIQRTQQEDSAVYLCASSLAGGAGTDTQYFGPGTRLTVL.

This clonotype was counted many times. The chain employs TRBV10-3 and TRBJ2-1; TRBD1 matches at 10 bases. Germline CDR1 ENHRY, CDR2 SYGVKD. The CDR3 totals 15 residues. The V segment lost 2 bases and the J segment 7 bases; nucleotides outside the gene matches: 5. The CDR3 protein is CAISEDRGLGNEQFF. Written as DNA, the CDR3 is TGTGCCATCAGTGAGGACAGGGGGCTTGGGAATGAGCAGTTCTTC.

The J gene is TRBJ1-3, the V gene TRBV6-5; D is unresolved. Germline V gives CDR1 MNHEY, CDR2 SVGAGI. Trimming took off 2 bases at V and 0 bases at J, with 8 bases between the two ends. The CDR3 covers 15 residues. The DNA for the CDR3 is TGTGCCAGCAGTTACGTCTGGGGCTCTGGAAACACCATATATTTT. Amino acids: CASSYVWGSGNTIYF.

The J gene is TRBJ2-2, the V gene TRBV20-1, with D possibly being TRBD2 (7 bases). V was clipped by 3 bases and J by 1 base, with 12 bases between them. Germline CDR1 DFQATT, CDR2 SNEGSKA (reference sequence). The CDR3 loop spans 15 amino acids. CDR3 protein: CSASGGGRNTGELFF. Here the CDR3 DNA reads TGCAGTGCTAGTGGGGGCGGGAGGAACACCGGGGAGCTGTTTTTT.

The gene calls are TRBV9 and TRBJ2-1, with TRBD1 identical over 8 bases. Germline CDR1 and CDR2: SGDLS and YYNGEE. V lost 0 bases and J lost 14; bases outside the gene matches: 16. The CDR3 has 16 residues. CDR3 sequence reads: CASSVDDKWGWGQEFF. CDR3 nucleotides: TGTGCCAGCAGCGTAGACGATAAGTGGGGTTGGGGACAGGAGTTCTTC.

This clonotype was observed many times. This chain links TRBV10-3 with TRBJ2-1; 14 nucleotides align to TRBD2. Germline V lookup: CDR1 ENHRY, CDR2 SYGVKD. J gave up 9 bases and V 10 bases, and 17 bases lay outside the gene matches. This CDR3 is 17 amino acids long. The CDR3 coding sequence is TGTGCCACCCAGGAGGTACAGGGACTAGCGGGAGTTGGTGAGCAGTTCTTC. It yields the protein CATQEVQGLAGVGEQFF.

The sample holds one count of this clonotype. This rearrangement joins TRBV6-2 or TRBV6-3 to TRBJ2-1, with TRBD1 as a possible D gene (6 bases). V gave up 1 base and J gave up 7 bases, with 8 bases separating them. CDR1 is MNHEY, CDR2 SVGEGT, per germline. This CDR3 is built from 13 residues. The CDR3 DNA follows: TGTGCCAGCAGTTACTGGACAGAGAATGAGCAGTTCTTC. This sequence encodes CASSYWTENEQFF.

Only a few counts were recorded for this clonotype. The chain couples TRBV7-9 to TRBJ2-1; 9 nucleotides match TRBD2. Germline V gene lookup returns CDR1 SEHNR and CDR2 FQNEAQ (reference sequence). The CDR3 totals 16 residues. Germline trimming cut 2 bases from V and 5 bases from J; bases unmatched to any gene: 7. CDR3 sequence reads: CASSLFGREGNNEQFF. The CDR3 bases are TGTGCCAGCAGCTTATTTGGGCGGGAGGGGAACAATGAGCAGTTCTTC.

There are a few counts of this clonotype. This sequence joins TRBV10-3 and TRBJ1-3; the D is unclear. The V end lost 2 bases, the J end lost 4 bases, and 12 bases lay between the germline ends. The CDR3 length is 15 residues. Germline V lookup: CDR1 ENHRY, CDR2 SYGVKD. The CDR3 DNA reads TGTGCCATCAGTGAGGGAGTCTCGATGGGAAACACCATATATTTT. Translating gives CAISEGVSMGNTIYF.

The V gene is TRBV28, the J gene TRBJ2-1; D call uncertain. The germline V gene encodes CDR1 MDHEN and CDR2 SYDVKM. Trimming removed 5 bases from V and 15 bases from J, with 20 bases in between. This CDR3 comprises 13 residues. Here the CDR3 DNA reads TGTGCCAGCAGTCCACCTTTGACGGTGTTCCTGTTCTTC. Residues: CASSPPLTVFLFF.

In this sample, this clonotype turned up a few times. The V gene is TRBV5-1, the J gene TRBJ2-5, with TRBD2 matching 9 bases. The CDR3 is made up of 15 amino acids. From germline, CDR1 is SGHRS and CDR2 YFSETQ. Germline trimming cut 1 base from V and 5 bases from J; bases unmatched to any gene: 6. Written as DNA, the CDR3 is TGCGCCAGCAGCTTGTACGGGACTAGCTTGGAGACCCAGTACTTC. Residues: CASSLYGTSLETQYF.

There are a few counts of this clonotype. The CDR3 DNA sequence: TGTGCCAGCAGTAGACTGCCGGTGGTTGACGAGCAGTACTTC. This encodes CASSRLPVVDEQYF. The rearrangement joins TRBV28 to TRBJ2-7; D unresolved. Trimming removed 5 bases from V and 5 bases from J, with 16 bases in between. This CDR3 spans 14 amino acids. Germline-derived CDR1 and CDR2 are MDHEN and SYDVKM.

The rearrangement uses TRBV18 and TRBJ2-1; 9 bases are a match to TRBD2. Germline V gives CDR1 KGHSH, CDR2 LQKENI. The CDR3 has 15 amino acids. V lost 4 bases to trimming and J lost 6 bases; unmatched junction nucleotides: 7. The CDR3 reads CASSLGTSLSNEQFF. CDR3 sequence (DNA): TGTGCCAGCTCACTTGGGACTAGCTTGTCCAATGAGCAGTTCTTC.

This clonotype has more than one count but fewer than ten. The CDR3 DNA reads as TGTGCCAGCAGCTTGAACAGGGTGACCACAGATACGCAGTATTTT. Residues: CASSLNRVTTDTQYF. The chain employs TRBV5-6 and TRBJ2-3, with D possibly TRBD1 on 6 matching bases. CDR1 and CDR2 (germline): SGHDT, YYEEEE. V dropped 1 base and J dropped 2 bases, with 11 bases sitting between them. This CDR3 spans 15 amino acids.